Listed below are T cell receptor beta chains from one sample, sequenced in a study of CD8+ T cells in alopecia areata. The table came from immunoSEQ multiplex PCR; TCRdb's copy has only in-frame clones and leaves some out. Of 160,000 or so clones listed, roughly two thirds are singletons. The material was CD4+ T cells sorted from blood, obtained at week 4, from a patient treated with tofacitinib. The receptors shown here come from a human donor with alopecia areata. The conserved cysteine and the conserved F or W are not part of the CDR3 here. Only some rows state a clone size, as once, few, many or a class for expanded clones.

j_call,clone_size,v_call,cdr3_aa
TRBJ2-6,-,TRBV9,ASSVAGKKGSGANVLT
TRBJ2-3,-,TRBV29-1,SVAVEAPRY
TRBJ1-2,-,TRBV29-1,SVYRDSLFYGYT
TRBJ1-5,-,TRBV30,AWSVTGSNQPQH
TRBJ1-2,-,TRBV4-3,ASSLDVGGLYGYT
TRBJ1-5,-,TRBV2,ASSMDSRNQPQH
TRBJ1-6,-,TRBV11-2,ASTPGGGTGGSSPLH
TRBJ2-2,-,TRBV2,ASRKNTGELF
TRBJ2-7,-,TRBV30,AWTGGSLPYEQY
TRBJ2-5,-,TRBV9,ASSVEASRALGETQY
TRBJ1-1,once,TRBV5-6,ASSLRALTEAF
TRBJ2-5,-,TRBV5-1,ASSFQGTQETQY
TRBJ1-5,-,TRBV6-1,ASSVDSGQPQH
TRBJ2-5,-,TRBV5-1,ASSSHPRGDETQY
TRBJ1-1,-,TRBV29-1,SVSGGITEAF
TRBJ2-2,-,TRBV2,ASTQGTNTGELF
TRBJ2-3,once,TRBV7-7,ASSLAALDTQY
TRBJ1-6,-,TRBV2,ASSEQTANSPLH
TRBJ2-5,-,TRBV7-8,ASSLGARETQY
TRBJ1-2,-,TRBV4-1,ASTPSGGAGGYT
TRBJ1-3,-,TRBV5-1,ASSSALGGGNTIY
TRBJ2-1,-,TRBV2,ASSEQGSSYNEQF
TRBJ1-2,-,TRBV29-1,SVELGGWGYT
TRBJ1-1,-,TRBV9,ASSVEGGTEAF
TRBJ2-3,-,TRBV6-1,ASSPLAGGTDTQY
TRBJ1-2,-,TRBV5-4,ASSLVGIGVGYT
TRBJ2-3,few,TRBV7-2,ASRPTGYTDTQY
TRBJ1-1,-,TRBV30,AWRLAGGTEAF
TRBJ1-2,-,TRBV4-1,ASSQAGRGYT
TRBJ1-2,once,TRBV9,ASSRQGAGGYT
TRBJ2-2,-,TRBV29-1,SVTLPTPDRTGELF
TRBJ1-1,few,TRBV6-5,ARIRLNLNTEAF
TRBJ1-1,-,TRBV6-5,ASSHRGGNTEAF
TRBJ2-3,-,TRBV7-9,ASSQAGRITDTQY
TRBJ2-2,-,TRBV4-2,ASSPPTRNTGELF
TRBJ2-3,-,TRBV30,AWSVGAHGTDTQY
TRBJ2-1,-,TRBV27,ASSFNNNEQF
TRBJ2-3,-,TRBV4-1,ASSQDRQADTQY
TRBJ2-4,once,TRBV6-1,ASSEASRDNIQY
TRBJ1-2,few,TRBV4-3,ASSQEGRQNYGYT
TRBJ1-4,-,TRBV20-1,SAIFGTGES
TRBJ1-1,-,TRBV5-4,ASSLRTGGDTEAF
TRBJ1-6,-,TRBV5-6,ASHLPQENSPLH
TRBJ2-3,few,TRBV29-1,SGSGGRGTDTQY
TRBJ1-5,-,TRBV30,AWSRGNSRNQPQH
TRBJ2-1,-,TRBV29-1,SVESGTGVNEQF
TRBJ1-1,few,TRBV29-1,SVGQPLNTEAF
TRBJ1-6,few,TRBV10-3,AISDETPNSPLH
TRBJ1-1,once,TRBV5-1,ASSLRATGNTEAF
TRBJ1-1,once,TRBV5-4,ASSLPGNTEAF
TRBJ2-1,few,TRBV28,ASSSPGGGSAIEQF
TRBJ2-3,few,TRBV2,ASSQGDRGEY
TRBJ2-1,-,TRBV29-1,SGAGGYNEQF
TRBJ2-4,-,TRBV6-1,ASSESGSLGSKNIQY
TRBJ1-1,-,TRBV29-1,SVRQGDTEAF
TRBJ2-5,-,TRBV7-9,ASSLLSETQY
TRBJ1-5,-,TRBV7-2,ASSLTTGGNQPQH
TRBJ1-2,-,TRBV29-1,SDEDRGGYT